This entry describes one T cell receptor beta chain. The antigen this receptor binds is unknown. No base quality information exists; no much larger clone differs at one position. This sample is drawn from a study of control samples from healthy donors and cancer patients (dated by TCRdb to 2018 to 2021). Based on the germline V gene (reference sequence), the CDR1 and CDR2 sequences are MNHNY and SVGAGI. V is cut by 5 bases and J by 5 bases, and the space between the germline ends is 18 bases. Spanning cysteine to phenylalanine, the CDR3 consists of 15 amino acids. Only CDR3 DNA remains: 45 bases, in frame from the first base. Library method: the immunoSEQ multiplex PCR assay. The table comes from immuneACCESS by way of TCRdb, which keeps in-frame sequences with V and J called. Part of the clones is missing from these tables; in studies checked, under half for an unresolved V gene and the rest for unknown reasons. The table for this sample lists 100,000 to 150,000 clones; roughly nine tenths of them were counted only once. The ten most abundant clones make up 6% to 9.5% of the sample.

Sequenced material: PBMCs. This TCR was recovered from a man aged 45-65 years with head and neck cancer. The sequence links TRBV6-6 to TRBJ1-1; D gene: possibly TRBD1, on 5 matching bases. The sequenced DNA: TGTGCCAGCAGTCATACAGGAACCTTAGGGACTGAAGCTTTCTTT. It specifies CASSHTGTLGTEAFF.